The 16 T cell receptor beta chains below all came from one sample that was sequenced in a study of beta chain features in type 1 diabetes. Every bit of the isolated RNA underwent reverse transcription, so sequencing read expressed TCRB transcripts. The table came from immunoSEQ multiplex PCR; TCRdb's copy has only in-frame clones and leaves some out. The table includes roughly 500,000 clones, about an eighth detected once. The sequenced sample was naive CD4+ T cells from blood. These receptors all stem from a woman aged 18-29 years in good health.

This rearrangement joins TRBV11-2 to TRBJ2-3; 12 nucleotides align to TRBD2. The J segment lost 4 bases and the V segment lost 2 bases, leaving 4 bases of the junction unmatched. The CDR3 consists of 16 residues. CDR1 and CDR2 (germline): SGHAT, FQNNGV. CDR3 sequence: CASSLLTSGSPDTQYF. The CDR3 DNA is TGTGCCAGCAGCTTATTGACTAGCGGGAGCCCAGATACGCAGTATTTT.

The J gene is TRBJ2-3, the V gene TRBV2; D is ambiguous. Germline V gene data show CDR1 as SNHLY and CDR2 as FYNNEI. CDR3 size: 14 residues. V lost 4 bases and J lost 6, with 14 bases in between. The CDR3 nucleotides read TGTGCCAGCAGTGTTCATCGTCTTACCGATACGCAGTATTTT. Amino acid sequence: CASSVHRLTDTQYF.

This clone was counted only a few times. The rearrangement links TRBV4-3 to TRBJ2-3, with D possibly TRBD1 on 5 matching bases. The germline V and J ends were trimmed by 4 bases and 2 bases, with 13 bases remaining between them. In germline, CDR1 is LGHNA, CDR2 YSLEER. The CDR3 runs to 15 residues. CDR3 DNA: TGCGCCAGCAGCCCGTCGACAGTGAACACAGATACGCAGTATTTT. Amino acids: CASSPSTVNTDTQYF.

V gene TRBV27 combines with J gene TRBJ2-1; tentatively, D is TRBD1 (5 bases). CDR3 size: 16 residues. Per germline, CDR1 MNHEY and CDR2 SMNVEV (reference sequence). V was trimmed by 5 bases and J by 2 bases, leaving 16 bases between them. CDR3 protein: CASSPSSGFPYNEQFF. The CDR3 DNA sequence: TGTGCCAGCAGTCCAAGTTCAGGGTTCCCCTACAATGAGCAGTTCTTC.

Only a few counts were recorded for this clone. V usage is TRBV7-9 and J usage is TRBJ2-1; D may match TRBD1 or TRBD2 (5 bases each). Trimming pared 6 bases from V and 6 bases from J, leaving 15 bases between. CDR3 length: 14 amino acids. In germline, CDR1 is SEHNR, CDR2 FQNEAQ (reference sequence). CDR3 DNA sequence: TGTGCCAGCAGGCGGCAGGGAGAAAGCAATGAGCAGTTCTTC. It yields the protein CASRRQGESNEQFF.

The chain couples TRBV29-1 to TRBJ2-3; perhaps TRBD2 as D (6 bases). This CDR3 contains 11 residues. The V end was cut by 7 bases, the J end by 10 bases, with 15 bases between. Germline CDR1 SQVTM, CDR2 ANQGSEA. CDR3 residues: CSGLLRRAQYF. CDR3 DNA sequence: TGCAGCGGTTTACTTCGGAGGGCGCAGTATTTT.

This clone was seen a few times. The chain links TRBV4-3 to TRBJ2-1; 7 positions agree with TRBD1. In germline, CDR1 is LGHNA, CDR2 YSLEER. The V gene end was trimmed by 3 bases and the J gene end by 6 bases; junction bases not matched to a gene: 5. The CDR3 consists of 14 residues. CDR3 nucleotide sequence: TGCGCCAGCAGCCACCTTGACAGGGCCAATGAGCAGTTCTTC. Translated, it gives CASSHLDRANEQFF.

There are a few counts of this clone. The rearrangement uses TRBV9 and TRBJ1-2; 9 bases fit TRBD1. The germline gives CDR1 SGDLS, CDR2 YYNGEE. V lost 4 bases to trimming and J lost 4 bases; unmatched junction nucleotides: 2. CDR3 length: 13 residues. CDR3: CASSPDRGYGYTF. Here the CDR3 DNA reads TGTGCCAGCAGCCCGGACAGGGGCTATGGCTACACCTTC.

There are a few counts of this clone. This chain links TRBV10-3 with TRBJ2-3; 9 bases match TRBD2. The CDR3 is 13 residues long. The V and J ends lost 10 bases and 3 bases, in that order; junction bases with no gene match: 5. Germline V gene data show CDR1 as ENHRY and CDR2 as SYGVKD. The CDR3 DNA reads TGTGCCACCCTGCTAGCGGGGACAGATACGCAGTATTTT. Amino acids: CATLLAGTDTQYF.

Details on this clone: Other DNA sequences in this specimen translate into the identical CDR3. The chain links TRBV29-1 to TRBJ2-1; no definite D call. This CDR3 is 11 amino acids long. CDR1 and CDR2 from the germline V gene are SQVTM and ANQGSEA. Trimming took off 3 bases at V and 6 bases at J, with 6 bases between the two ends. CDR3 amino acids: CSVEKPNEQFF. CDR3 nucleotides: TGCAGCGTTGAGAAGCCCAATGAGCAGTTCTTC.

This clone was recorded a few times. This chain links TRBV30 with TRBJ2-5; D ambiguous. The V gene's germline CDR1 is GTSNPN and CDR2 SVGIG (reference sequence). Between the trimmed V and J ends, which lost 3 bases and 5 bases, there was a span of 13 bases. This CDR3 has 13 residues. Written as DNA, the CDR3 is TGTGCCTGGAGGTGCGGCTCTACGGAGACCCAGTACTTC. It encodes CAWRCGSTETQYF.

This clone appeared a few times. V usage is TRBV28 and J usage is TRBJ2-5, with 9 bases lining up with TRBD2. Germline CDR1 reads MDHEN; CDR2 reads SYDVKM. CDR3 length: 14 residues. The V and J ends lost 1 base and 7 bases, in that order; junction bases with no gene match: 4. CDR3 amino acids: CASSLLAGAGTQYF. The CDR3 region has the DNA TGTGCCAGCAGTTTATTAGCGGGGGCTGGGACCCAGTACTTC.

V and J are TRBV7-8 and TRBJ1-2, with 7 bases that match TRBD1. With V trimmed by 5 bases and J by 4 bases, 4 bases remained unmatched. Germline V lookup: CDR1 SGHVS, CDR2 FQNEAQ. CDR3 length: 13 amino acids. This CDR3 is CASSVDRSYGYTF. CDR3 sequence (DNA): TGTGCCAGCAGCGTGGACAGGTCCTATGGCTACACCTTC.

This clone has a handful of counts. J is TRBJ2-5 and V is TRBV9; 8 nucleotides match TRBD1. Germline CDR1 and CDR2: SGDLS and YYNGEE. Trimming cost V 4 bases and J 3 bases; bases outside gene matches: 11. The CDR3 totals 16 residues. The CDR3 nucleotides are TGTGCCAGCAGCTCGACCGGGACAGGTCCCGAAGAGACCCAGTACTTC. Translating it yields CASSSTGTGPEETQYF.

This clone was detected a few times. V gene TRBV4-2 combines with J gene TRBJ2-7; 14 bases line up with TRBD2. Trimming removed 1 base from V and 5 bases from J; junction bases left unmatched: 4. The CDR3 is made up of 16 amino acids. The germline gives CDR1 LGHNA, CDR2 YNFKEQ. The CDR3 region has the DNA TGTGCCAGCAGCCAAGTGGGGACTAGCGGGAGCCACGAGCAGTACTTC. Translation: CASSQVGTSGSHEQYF.

This clone was observed a few times. This sequence joins TRBV7-2 and TRBJ1-2; no firm D call. Trimming stripped 10 bases from V and 6 bases from J, with 24 bases between. Germline CDR1 SGHTA, CDR2 FQGNSA. The CDR3 contains 15 residues. The CDR3 nucleotides are TGTGCCAATTCTCCAACCCCGGGGAAGGCGAATGGCTACACCTTC. This codes for CANSPTPGKANGYTF.